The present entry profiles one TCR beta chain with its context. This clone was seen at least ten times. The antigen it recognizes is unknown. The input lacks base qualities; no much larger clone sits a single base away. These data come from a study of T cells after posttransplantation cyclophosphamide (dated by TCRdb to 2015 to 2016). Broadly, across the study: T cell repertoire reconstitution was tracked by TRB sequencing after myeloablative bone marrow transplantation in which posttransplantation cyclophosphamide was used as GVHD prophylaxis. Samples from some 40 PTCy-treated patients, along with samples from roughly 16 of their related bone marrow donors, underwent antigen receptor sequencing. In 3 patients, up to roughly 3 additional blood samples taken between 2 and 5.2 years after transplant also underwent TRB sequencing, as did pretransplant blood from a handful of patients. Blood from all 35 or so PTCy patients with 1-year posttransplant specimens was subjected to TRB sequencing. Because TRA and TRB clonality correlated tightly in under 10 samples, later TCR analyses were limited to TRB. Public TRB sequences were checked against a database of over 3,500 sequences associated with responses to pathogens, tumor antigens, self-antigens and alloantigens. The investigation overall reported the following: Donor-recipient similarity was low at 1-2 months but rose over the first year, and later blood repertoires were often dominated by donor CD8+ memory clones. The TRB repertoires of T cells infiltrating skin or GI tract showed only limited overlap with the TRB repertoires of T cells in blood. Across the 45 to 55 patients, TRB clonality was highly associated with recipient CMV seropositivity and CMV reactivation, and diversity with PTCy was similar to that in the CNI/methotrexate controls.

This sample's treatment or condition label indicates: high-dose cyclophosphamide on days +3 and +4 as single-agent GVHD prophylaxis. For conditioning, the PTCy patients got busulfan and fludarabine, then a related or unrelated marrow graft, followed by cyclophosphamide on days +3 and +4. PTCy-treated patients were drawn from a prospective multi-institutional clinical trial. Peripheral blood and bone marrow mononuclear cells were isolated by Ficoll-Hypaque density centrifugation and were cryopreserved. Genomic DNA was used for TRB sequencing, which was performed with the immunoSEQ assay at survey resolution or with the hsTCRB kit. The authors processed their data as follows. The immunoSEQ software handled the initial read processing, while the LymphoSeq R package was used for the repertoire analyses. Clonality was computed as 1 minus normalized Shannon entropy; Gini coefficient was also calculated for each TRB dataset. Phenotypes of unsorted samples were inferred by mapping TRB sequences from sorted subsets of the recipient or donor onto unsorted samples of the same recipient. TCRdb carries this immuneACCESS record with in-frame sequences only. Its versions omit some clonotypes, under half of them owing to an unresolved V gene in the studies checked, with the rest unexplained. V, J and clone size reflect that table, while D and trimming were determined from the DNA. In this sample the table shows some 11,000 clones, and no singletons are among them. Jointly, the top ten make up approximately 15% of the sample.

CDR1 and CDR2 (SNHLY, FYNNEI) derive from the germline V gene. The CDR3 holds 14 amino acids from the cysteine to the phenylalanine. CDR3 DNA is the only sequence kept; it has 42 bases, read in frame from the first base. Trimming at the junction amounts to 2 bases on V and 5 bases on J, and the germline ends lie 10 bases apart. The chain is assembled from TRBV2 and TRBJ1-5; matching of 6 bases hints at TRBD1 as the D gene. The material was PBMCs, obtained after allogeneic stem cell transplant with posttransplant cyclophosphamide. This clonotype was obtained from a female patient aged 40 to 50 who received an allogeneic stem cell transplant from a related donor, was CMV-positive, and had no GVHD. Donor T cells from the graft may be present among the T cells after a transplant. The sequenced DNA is TGTGCCAGCAGTGAAAGGGCAGGGGATCAGCCCCAGCATTTT. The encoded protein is CASSERAGDQPQHF.